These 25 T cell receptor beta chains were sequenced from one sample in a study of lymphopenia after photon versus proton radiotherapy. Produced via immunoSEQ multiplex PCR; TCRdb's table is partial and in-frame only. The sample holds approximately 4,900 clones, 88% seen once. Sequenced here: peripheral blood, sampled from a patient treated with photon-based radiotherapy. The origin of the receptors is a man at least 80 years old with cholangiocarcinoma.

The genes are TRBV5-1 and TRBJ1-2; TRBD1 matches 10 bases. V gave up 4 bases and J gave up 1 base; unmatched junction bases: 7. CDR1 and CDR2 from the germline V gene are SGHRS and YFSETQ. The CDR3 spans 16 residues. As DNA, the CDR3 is TGCGCCAGCAGCAAGCAGGACAGGGGGGATAACTATGGCTACACCTTC. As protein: CASSKQDRGDNYGYTF.

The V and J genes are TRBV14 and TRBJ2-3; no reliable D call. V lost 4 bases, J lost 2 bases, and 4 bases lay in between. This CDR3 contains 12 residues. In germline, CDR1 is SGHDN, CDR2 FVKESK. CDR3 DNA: TGTGCCAGCAGCCCCTTCACAGATACGCAGTATTTT. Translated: CASSPFTDTQYF.

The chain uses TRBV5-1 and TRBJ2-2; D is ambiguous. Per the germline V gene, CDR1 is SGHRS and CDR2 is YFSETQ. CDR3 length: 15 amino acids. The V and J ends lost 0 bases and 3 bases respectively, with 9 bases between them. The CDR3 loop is CASSLEAADTGELFF. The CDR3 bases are TGCGCCAGCAGCTTGGAGGCGGCGGACACCGGGGAGCTGTTTTTT. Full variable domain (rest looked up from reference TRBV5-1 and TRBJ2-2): KAGVTQTPRYLIKTRGQQVTLSCSPISGHRSVSWYQQTPGQGLQFLFEYFSETQRNKGNFPGRFSGRQFSNSRSEMNVSTLELGDSALYLCASSLEAADTGELFFGEGSRLTVL.

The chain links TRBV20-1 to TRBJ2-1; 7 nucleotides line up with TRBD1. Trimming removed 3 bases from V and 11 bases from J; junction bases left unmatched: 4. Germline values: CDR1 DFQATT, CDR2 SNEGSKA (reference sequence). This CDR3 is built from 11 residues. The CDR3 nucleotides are TGCAGTGCTAGCCGACAGGGCCAGCAGTTCTTC. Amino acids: CSASRQGQQFF.

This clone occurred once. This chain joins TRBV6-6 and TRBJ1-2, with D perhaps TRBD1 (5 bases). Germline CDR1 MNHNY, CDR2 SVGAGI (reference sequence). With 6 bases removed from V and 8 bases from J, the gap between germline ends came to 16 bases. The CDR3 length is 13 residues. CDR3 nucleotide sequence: TGTGCCAGCAGAGGGGACTCTCGATTGGGCTACACCTTC. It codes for CASRGDSRLGYTF.

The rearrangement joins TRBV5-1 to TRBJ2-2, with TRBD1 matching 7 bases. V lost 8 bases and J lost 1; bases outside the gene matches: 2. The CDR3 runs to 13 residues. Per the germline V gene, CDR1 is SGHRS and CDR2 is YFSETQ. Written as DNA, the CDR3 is TGCGCCAGTAGACAGGGGAACACCGGGGAGCTGTTTTTT. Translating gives CASRQGNTGELFF. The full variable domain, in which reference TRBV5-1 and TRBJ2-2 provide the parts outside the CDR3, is KAGVTQTPRYLIKTRGQQVTLSCSPISGHRSVSWYQQTPGQGLQFLFEYFSETQRNKGNFPGRFSGRQFSNSRSEMNVSTLELGDSALYLCASRQGNTGELFFGEGSRLTVL.

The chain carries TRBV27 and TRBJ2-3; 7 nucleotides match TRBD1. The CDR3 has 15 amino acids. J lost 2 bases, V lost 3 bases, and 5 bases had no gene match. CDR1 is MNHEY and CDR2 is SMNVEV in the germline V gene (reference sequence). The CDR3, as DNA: TGTGCCAGCAGTTTTTACAGGGGATACACAGATACGCAGTATTTT. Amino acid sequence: CASSFYRGYTDTQYF.

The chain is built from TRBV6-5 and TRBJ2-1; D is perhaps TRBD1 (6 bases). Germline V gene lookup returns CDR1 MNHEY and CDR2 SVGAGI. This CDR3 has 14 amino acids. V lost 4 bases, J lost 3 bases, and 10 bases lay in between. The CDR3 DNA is TGTGCCAGCAGTTCGGACAGATACTACAATGAGCAGTTCTTC. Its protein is CASSSDRYYNEQFF.

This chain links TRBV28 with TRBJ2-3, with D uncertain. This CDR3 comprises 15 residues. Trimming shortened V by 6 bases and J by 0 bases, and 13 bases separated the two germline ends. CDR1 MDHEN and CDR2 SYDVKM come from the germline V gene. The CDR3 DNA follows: TGTGCCAGCAGCCGTAGGACCGTTAGCACAGATACGCAGTATTTT. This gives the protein CASSRRTVSTDTQYF. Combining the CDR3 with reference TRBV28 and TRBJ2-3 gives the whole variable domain DVKVTQSSRYLVKRTGEKVFLECVQDMDHENMFWYRQDPGLGLRLIYFSYDVKMKEKGDIPEGYSVSREKKERFSLILESASTNQTSMYLCASSRRTVSTDTQYFGPGTRLTVL.

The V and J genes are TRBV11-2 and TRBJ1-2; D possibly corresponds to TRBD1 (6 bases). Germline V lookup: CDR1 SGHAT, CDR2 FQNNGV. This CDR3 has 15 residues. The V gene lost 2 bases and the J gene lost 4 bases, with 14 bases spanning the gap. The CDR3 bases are TGTGCCAGCAGCTTAATCCAGGGGTGGCTCTATGGCTACACCTTC. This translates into CASSLIQGWLYGYTF.

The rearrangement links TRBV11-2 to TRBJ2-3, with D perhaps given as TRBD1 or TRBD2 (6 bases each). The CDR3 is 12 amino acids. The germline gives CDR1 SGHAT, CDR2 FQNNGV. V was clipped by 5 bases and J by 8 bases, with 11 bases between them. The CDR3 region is CASSIQGGTQYF. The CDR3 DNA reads TGTGCCAGCAGCATACAGGGAGGTACGCAGTATTTT.

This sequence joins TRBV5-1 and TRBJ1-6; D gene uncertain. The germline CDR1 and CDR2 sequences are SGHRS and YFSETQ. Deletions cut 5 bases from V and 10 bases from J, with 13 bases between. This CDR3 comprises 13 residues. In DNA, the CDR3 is TGCGCCAGCAGGGACCAGGTTGGATCACCCCTCCACTTT. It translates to CASRDQVGSPLHF.

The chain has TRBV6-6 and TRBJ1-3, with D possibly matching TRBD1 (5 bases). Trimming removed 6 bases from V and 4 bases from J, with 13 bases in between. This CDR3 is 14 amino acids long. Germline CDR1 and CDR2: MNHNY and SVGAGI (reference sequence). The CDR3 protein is CASSQGHLGNTIYF. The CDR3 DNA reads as TGTGCCAGCAGCCAAGGACACCTAGGAAACACCATATATTTT.

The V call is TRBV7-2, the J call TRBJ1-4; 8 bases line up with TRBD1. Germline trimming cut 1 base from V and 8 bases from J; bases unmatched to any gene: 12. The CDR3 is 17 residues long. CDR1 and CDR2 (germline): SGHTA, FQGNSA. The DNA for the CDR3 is TGTGCCAGCAGCTTAGGATTATCCCCAGGGGGCGCCGAAAAACTGTTTTTT. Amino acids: CASSLGLSPGGAEKLFF.

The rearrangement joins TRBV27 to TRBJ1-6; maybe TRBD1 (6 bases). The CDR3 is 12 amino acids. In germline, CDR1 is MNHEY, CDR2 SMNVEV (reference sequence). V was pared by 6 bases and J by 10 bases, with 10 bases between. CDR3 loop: CASRRTGSPLHF. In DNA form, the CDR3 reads TGTGCCAGCAGACGAACAGGGTCACCCCTCCACTTT.

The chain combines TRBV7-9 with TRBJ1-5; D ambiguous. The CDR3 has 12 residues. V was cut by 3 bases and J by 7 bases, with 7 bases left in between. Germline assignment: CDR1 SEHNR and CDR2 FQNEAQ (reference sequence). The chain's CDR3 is CASSFGVQPQHF. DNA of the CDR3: TGTGCCAGCAGCTTTGGGGTACAGCCCCAGCATTTT.

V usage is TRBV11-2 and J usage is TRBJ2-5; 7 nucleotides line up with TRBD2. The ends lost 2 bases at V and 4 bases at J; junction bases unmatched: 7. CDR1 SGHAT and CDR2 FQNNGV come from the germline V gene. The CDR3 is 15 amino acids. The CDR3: CASSLLGWGGETQYF. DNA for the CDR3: TGTGCCAGCAGCTTACTCGGGTGGGGGGGAGAGACCCAGTACTTC.

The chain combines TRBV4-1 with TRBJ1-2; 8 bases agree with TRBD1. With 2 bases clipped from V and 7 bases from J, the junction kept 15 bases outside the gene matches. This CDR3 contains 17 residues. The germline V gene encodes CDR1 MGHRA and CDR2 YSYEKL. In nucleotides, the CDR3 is TGCGCCAGCAGCCAATCCGAAACAGGGGGATCCTATCGTGGCTACACCTTC. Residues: CASSQSETGGSYRGYTF.

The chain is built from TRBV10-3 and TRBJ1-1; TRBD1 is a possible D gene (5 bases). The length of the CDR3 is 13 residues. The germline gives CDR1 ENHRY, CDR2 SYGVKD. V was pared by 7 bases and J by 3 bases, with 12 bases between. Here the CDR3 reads CAIKEGQDTEAFF. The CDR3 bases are TGTGCCATCAAGGAGGGGCAGGACACTGAAGCTTTCTTT.

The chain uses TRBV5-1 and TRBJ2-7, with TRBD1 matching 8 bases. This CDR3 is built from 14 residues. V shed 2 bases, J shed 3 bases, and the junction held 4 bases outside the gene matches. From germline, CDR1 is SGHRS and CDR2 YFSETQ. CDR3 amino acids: CASSFGTGVYEQYF. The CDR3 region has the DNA TGCGCCAGCAGCTTCGGGACAGGTGTCTACGAGCAGTACTTC.

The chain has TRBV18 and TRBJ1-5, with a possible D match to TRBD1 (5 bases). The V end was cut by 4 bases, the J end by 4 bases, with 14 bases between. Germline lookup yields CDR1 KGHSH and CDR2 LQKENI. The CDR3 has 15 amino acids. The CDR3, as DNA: TGTGCCAGCTCACTATCTTACGACAGTAATCAGCCCCAGCATTTT. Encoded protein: CASSLSYDSNQPQHF.

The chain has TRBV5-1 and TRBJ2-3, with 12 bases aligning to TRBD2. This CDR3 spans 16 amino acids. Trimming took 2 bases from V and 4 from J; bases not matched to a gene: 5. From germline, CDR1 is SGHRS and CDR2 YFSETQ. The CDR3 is CASSLGLAGSADTQYF. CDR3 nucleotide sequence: TGCGCCAGCAGCTTAGGACTAGCGGGGAGCGCAGATACGCAGTATTTT.

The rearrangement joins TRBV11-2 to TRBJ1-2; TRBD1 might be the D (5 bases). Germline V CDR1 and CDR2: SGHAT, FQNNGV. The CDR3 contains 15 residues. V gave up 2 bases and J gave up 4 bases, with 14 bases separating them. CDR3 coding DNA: TGTGCCAGCAGCTTATACCCAGGGTGGGCCTATGGCTACACCTTC. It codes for CASSLYPGWAYGYTF. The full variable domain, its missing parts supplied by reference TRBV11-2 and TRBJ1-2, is EAGVAQSPRYKIIEKRQSVAFWCNPISGHATLYWYQQILGQGPKLLIQFQNNGVVDDSQLPKDRFSAERLKGVDSTLKIQPAKLEDSAVYLCASSLYPGWAYGYTFGSGTRLTVV.

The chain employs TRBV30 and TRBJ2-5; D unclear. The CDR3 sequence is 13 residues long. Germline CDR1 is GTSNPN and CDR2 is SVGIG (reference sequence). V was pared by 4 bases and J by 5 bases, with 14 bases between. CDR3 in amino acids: CAWTQSRAETQYF. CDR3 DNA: TGTGCCTGGACACAGAGCCGTGCCGAGACCCAGTACTTC.

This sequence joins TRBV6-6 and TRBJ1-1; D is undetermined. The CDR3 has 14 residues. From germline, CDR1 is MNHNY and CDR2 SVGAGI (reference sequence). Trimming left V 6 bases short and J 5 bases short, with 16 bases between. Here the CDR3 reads CASRFHLGWTEAFF. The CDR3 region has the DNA TGTGCCAGCAGGTTTCATTTGGGTTGGACTGAAGCTTTCTTT.